Shown below are 29 T cell receptor beta chains from a single sample sequenced in a study of blood T cell repertoires in COVID-19. Using immunoSEQ multiplex PCR, the repertoire was profiled, and TCRdb retains in-frame clones only, with some absent. The table includes 310,000 or so clones, around nine tenths detected once. The sequenced sample was peripheral blood. Receptors were obtained from a man in his fifties or sixties with active or convalescent COVID-19.

This clone was recorded once. V gene TRBV5-4 combines with J gene TRBJ2-7; 10 nucleotides line up with TRBD1. CDR3 length equals 14 residues. Germline V gene sequence: CDR1 SGHNT, CDR2 YYREEE (reference sequence). J was trimmed by 2 bases and V by 5 bases; bases with no gene match: 4. CDR3 coding DNA: TGTGCCAGCAGACCGGACAGGGGGACCTACGAGCAGTACTTC. It encodes CASRPDRGTYEQYF.

The chain recombines TRBV11-2 with TRBJ2-2, with 11 bases matching TRBD2. V trimming: 0 bases; J trimming: 5 bases; junction bases outside the gene matches: 8. The CDR3 extends over 18 amino acids. Germline loops: CDR1 SGHAT, CDR2 FQNNGV. The CDR3 here is CASSLDKATSGRTGELFF. CDR3 nucleotides: TGTGCCAGCAGCTTAGATAAAGCTACTAGCGGGAGAACCGGGGAGCTGTTTTTT.

The gene calls are TRBV6-5 and TRBJ2-7; 9 bases match TRBD1. V was pared by 0 bases and J by 5 bases, with 5 bases of the junction left unmatched. Germline V lookup: CDR1 MNHEY, CDR2 SVGAGI. The CDR3 consists of 15 residues. CDR3 protein: CASSYSQQGAHEQYF. DNA for the CDR3: TGTGCCAGCAGTTACTCGCAACAGGGGGCACACGAGCAGTACTTC.

V and J are TRBV28 and TRBJ2-5; TRBD2 aligns across 8 bases. The CDR3 has 14 amino acids. CDR1 is MDHEN and CDR2 is SYDVKM in the germline V gene. J gave up 5 bases and V 1 base, and 3 bases lay outside the gene matches. CDR3 DNA sequence: TGTGCCAGCAGTTTATACCAGCGGGGGGAGACCCAGTACTTC. It translates to CASSLYQRGETQYF.

The chain links TRBV7-9 to TRBJ2-1; D may be TRBD2 (7 bases). CDR3 length: 12 amino acids. Trimming removed 5 bases from V and 15 bases from J, with 17 bases in between. CDR1 and CDR2 (germline): SEHNR, FQNEAQ (reference sequence). In DNA form, the CDR3 reads TGTGCCAGCAGCCCTGGGGGGGGCTTTCGGTTCTTC. This sequence encodes CASSPGGGFRFF.

The rearrangement uses TRBV19 and TRBJ2-7; D uncertain. CDR1 LNHDA and CDR2 SQIVND come from the germline V gene (reference sequence). Trimming shortened V by 2 bases and J by 6 bases, and 8 bases separated the two germline ends. This CDR3 region has 12 residues. In DNA form, the CDR3 reads TGTGCCAGTAGTATACTAGGCCGCGAGCAGTACTTC. It yields the protein CASSILGREQYF.

The chain links TRBV3-1 (or the pseudogene TRBV3-2) to TRBJ1-2, with 9 bases matching TRBD1. The CDR3 loop spans 13 amino acids. Germline loops: CDR1 LGHDT, CDR2 YNNKEL (reference sequence). Losses at the gene ends were 11 bases for V and 4 bases for J; bases not matched to a gene: 8. Written as DNA, the CDR3 is TGTGCCTCAGGTGGGGGACAGGGCTATGGCTACACCTTC. It yields the protein CASGGGQGYGYTF.

The rearrangement uses TRBV7-3 and TRBJ2-3; 9 bases are a match to TRBD2. There are 16 residues in the CDR3. J lost 5 bases, V lost 1 base, and 7 bases had no gene match. In germline, CDR1 is SGHTA, CDR2 FQGTGA. In DNA form, the CDR3 reads TGTGCCAGCAGCTTAAGGGGCGGGAGGGCCGGAGATACGCAGTATTTT. Its protein is CASSLRGGRAGDTQYF.

The chain uses TRBV6-2 or TRBV6-3 and TRBJ1-2, with 7 nucleotides matching TRBD1. Germline CDR1 reads MNHEY; CDR2 reads SVGEGT. The CDR3 is 13 residues long. V lost 6 bases, J lost 4 bases, and 5 bases stayed unmatched. Here the CDR3 reads CASSRDRIYGYTF. The CDR3 DNA reads TGTGCCAGCAGCCGGGACAGAATCTATGGCTACACCTTC.

The chain is built from TRBV21-1 and TRBJ2-1; the table gives TRBD1 as D, unverified against the DNA. TRBV21-1 is marked as a pseudogene. The CDR3 length is 17 residues. The CDR3 DNA reads as TGTGCCAGCAGCAAAGAGGCAGGGGCCTTAAGGTACAATGAGCAGTTCTTC. This codes for CASSKEAGALRYNEQFF.

This rearrangement joins TRBV7-2 to TRBJ2-7; TRBD2 matches at 15 bases. From germline, CDR1 is SGHTA and CDR2 FQGNSA. This CDR3 comprises 18 residues. The V and J ends lost 5 bases and 2 bases, in that order; junction bases with no gene match: 10. The CDR3 bases are TGTGCCAGCAGCCCGAGGACTAGCGGGGGGGCTTACACCTACGAGCAGTACTTC. As protein: CASSPRTSGGAYTYEQYF.

The J gene is TRBJ2-1, the V gene TRBV20-1; no clear D. Germline loops: CDR1 DFQATT, CDR2 SNEGSKA (reference sequence). Trimming took 3 bases from V and 3 from J, leaving 6 bases between them. The CDR3 spans 12 residues. CDR3 nucleotides: TGCAGTGCTAGTGCAGACTACAATGAGCAGTTCTTC. Amino acid sequence: CSASADYNEQFF.

The chain combines TRBV7-6 with TRBJ2-3, with TRBD2 matching over 11 bases. V gave up 5 bases and J gave up 1 base; unmatched junction bases: 5. This CDR3 is built from 16 residues. Germline V gives CDR1 SGHVS, CDR2 FNYEAQ. Here the CDR3 DNA reads TGTGCCAGCAGCGCGCGACTAGCGGGGCGCACAGATACGCAGTATTTT. It codes for CASSARLAGRTDTQYF.

V is TRBV11-2 and J is TRBJ2-5, with TRBD1 identical over 10 bases. The CDR3 contains 16 residues. The V gene's germline CDR1 is SGHAT and CDR2 FQNNGV. Germline trimming cut 4 bases from V and 5 bases from J; bases unmatched to any gene: 10. The CDR3 DNA sequence: TGTGCCAGCAGCTCCTTCGGGGGGACAGGGGACGAGACCCAGTACTTC. Protein: CASSSFGGTGDETQYF.

The V and J genes are TRBV6-5 and TRBJ1-1; TRBD1 might be the D (6 bases). Germline V gene data show CDR1 as MNHEY and CDR2 as SVGAGI. The CDR3 length is 15 residues. Between the trimmed V and J ends, which lost 4 bases and 8 bases, there was a span of 20 bases. The CDR3 nucleotides are TGTGCCAGCAGTTTGGGGGGGCTAGGGCGCCTGGAAGCTTTCTTT. Protein product: CASSLGGLGRLEAFF.

CDR3 DNA: TGCGCCAGCAGCCAAGATCGTTCAGGGTATGGAAACACCATATATTTT. Translated, it gives CASSQDRSGYGNTIYF. The gene calls are TRBV4-3 and TRBJ1-3, with D perhaps matching TRBD1 (5 bases). V was trimmed by 0 bases and J by 3 bases, leaving 12 bases between them. Germline V gene sequence: CDR1 LGHNA, CDR2 YSLEER. This CDR3 is 16 amino acids long.

This chain uses TRBV2 with TRBJ2-1; a possible D gene is TRBD2 (6 bases). Germline V lookup: CDR1 SNHLY, CDR2 FYNNEI. V was pared by 1 base and J by 8 bases, with 6 bases between. The CDR3 length is 12 residues. The CDR3 sequence is CASSEGGDEQFF. The CDR3 nucleotides read TGTGCCAGCAGTGAAGGCGGGGATGAGCAGTTCTTC. Using reference TRBV2 and TRBJ2-1 for the parts outside the CDR3, the full variable domain is EPEVTQTPSHQVTQMGQEVILRCVPISNHLYFYWYRQILGQKVEFLVSFYNNEISEKSEIFDDQFSVERPDGSNFTLKIRSTKLEDSAMYFCASSEGGDEQFFGPGTRLTVL.

This chain connects TRBV14 to TRBJ1-2; a weak D match, TRBD1 (6 bases). The germline CDR1 and CDR2 sequences are SGHDN and FVKESK. There are 14 residues in the CDR3. The V gene lost 0 bases and the J gene lost 14 bases, with 19 bases spanning the gap. CDR3 coding DNA: TGTGCCAGCAGCCAAGATTTGTCGACAGGTCTGGGGACCTTC. This translates into CASSQDLSTGLGTF. The full variable domain, its missing parts supplied by reference TRBV14 and TRBJ1-2, is EAGVTQFPSHSVIEKGQTVTLRCDPISGHDNLYWYRRVMGKEIKFLLHFVKESKQDESGMPNNRFLAERTGGTYSTLKVQPAELEDSGVYFCASSQDLSTGLGTFGSGTRLTVV.

This clone has a single count. The CDR3 nucleotides are TGCGCCAGCAGCCGGACAGGGGGGGACGAGCAGTACTTC. Residues: CASSRTGGDEQYF. The chain links TRBV10-1 to TRBJ2-7; TRBD1 aligns across 10 bases. Trimming at V came to 6 bases and at J to 5 bases, leaving 4 bases not matched to a gene. There are 13 residues in the CDR3. From germline, CDR1 is WNHNN and CDR2 SYGVQD (reference sequence).

V gene TRBV6-4 combines with J gene TRBJ2-2; 8 nucleotides match TRBD2. Trimming removed 2 bases from V and 4 bases from J; junction bases left unmatched: 6. Germline V gene sequence: CDR1 MRHNA, CDR2 SNTAGT. This CDR3 is built from 16 residues. DNA for the CDR3: TGTGCCAGCAGTGACCTCCCCGGGAGGGCCACCGGGGAGCTGTTTTTT. This codes for CASSDLPGRATGELFF.

This clone was picked up a small number of times. This rearrangement joins TRBV30 to TRBJ2-7, with D possibly being TRBD2 (5 bases). This CDR3 region has 13 residues. The V end was cut by 0 bases, the J end by 4 bases, with 10 bases between. Germline CDR1 and CDR2: GTSNPN and SVGIG (reference sequence). The CDR3 here is CAWSVGVGYEQYF. The CDR3 DNA reads TGTGCCTGGAGTGTGGGAGTTGGGTACGAGCAGTACTTC. The whole variable domain, remainder taken from reference TRBV30 and TRBJ2-7, is SQTIHQWPATLVQPVGSPLSLECTVEGTSNPNLYWYRQAAGRGLQLLFYSVGIGQISSEVPQNLSASRPQDRQFILSSKKLLLSDSGFYLCAWSVGVGYEQYFGPGTRLTVT.

The V call is TRBV29-1, the J call TRBJ2-7, with D possibly being TRBD1 (5 bases). This CDR3 region has 12 residues. With 4 bases removed from V and 1 base from J, the gap between germline ends came to 8 bases. Germline loops: CDR1 SQVTM, CDR2 ANQGSEA. This CDR3 reads CSVVDNSYEQYF. For the CDR3, the DNA is TGCAGCGTTGTGGACAATTCCTACGAGCAGTACTTC.

This sequence joins TRBV28 and TRBJ1-1, with 10 bases lining up with TRBD1. V lost 7 bases to trimming and J lost 10 bases; unmatched junction nucleotides: 6. Germline assignment: CDR1 MDHEN and CDR2 SYDVKM. The CDR3 covers 12 residues. The CDR3 sequence: CASTRQGAVAFF. The CDR3 DNA reads TGTGCCAGCACCAGACAGGGGGCGGTAGCTTTCTTT.

This chain uses TRBV5-4 with TRBJ1-1; TRBD1 might be the D (6 bases). The CDR3 spans 15 residues. Germline CDR1 reads SGHNT; CDR2 reads YYREEE (reference sequence). V was cut by 4 bases and J by 1 base, with 14 bases left in between. For the CDR3, the DNA is TGTGCCAGCAGCAGCCGGACAGCCTCGAACACTGAAGCTTTCTTT. It is translated as CASSSRTASNTEAFF.

CDR3: CASSLDHPGVGGSPLHF. The CDR3 region has the DNA TGTGCCAGCAGCTTGGACCATCCCGGGGTCGGAGGTTCACCCCTCCACTTT. The chain couples TRBV5-4 to TRBJ1-6; D not certain. Germline V lookup: CDR1 SGHNT, CDR2 YYREEE (reference sequence). This CDR3 has 17 residues. V was cut by 0 bases and J by 9 bases, with 19 bases left in between. Combining the CDR3 with reference TRBV5-4 and TRBJ1-6 gives the whole variable domain ETGVTQSPTHLIKTRGQQVTLRCSSQSGHNTVSWYQQALGQGPQFIFQYYREEENGRGNFPPRFSGLQFPNYSSELNVNALELDDSALYLCASSLDHPGVGGSPLHFGNGTRLTVT.

The genes are TRBV29-1 and TRBJ2-1; 9 bases match TRBD2. Germline CDR1 and CDR2: SQVTM and ANQGSEA. V was clipped by 5 bases and J by 6 bases; unmatched bases: 14. The CDR3 spans 16 residues. The CDR3 spells CSVYSGGHRTTNEQFF. The CDR3 DNA sequence: TGCAGCGTTTATAGCGGGGGCCACCGAACGACCAATGAGCAGTTCTTC.

The rearrangement links TRBV9 to TRBJ2-1; D gene unclear. The V end lost 0 bases, the J end lost 5 bases, and 9 bases lay between the germline ends. Per germline, CDR1 SGDLS and CDR2 YYNGEE. CDR3 length: 14 residues. The CDR3 here is CASSVEARDNEQFF. The CDR3 bases are TGTGCCAGCAGCGTAGAAGCGAGAGACAATGAGCAGTTCTTC. Combining the CDR3 with reference TRBV9 and TRBJ2-1 gives the whole variable domain DSGVTQTPKHLITATGQRVTLRCSPRSGDLSVYWYQQSLDQGLQFLIQYYNGEERAKGNILERFSAQQFPDLHSELNLSSLELGDSALYFCASSVEARDNEQFFGPGTRLTVL.

A remark on this clone: The sample carries other DNA sequences with the same CDR3. The chain combines TRBV19 with TRBJ1-3; TRBD1 matches 7 bases. Germline lookup yields CDR1 LNHDA and CDR2 SQIVND (reference sequence). With V trimmed by 4 bases and J by 3 bases, 3 bases remained unmatched. The CDR3 runs 14 residues. CDR3 bases: TGTGCCAGTAGTACGGGGGACAGTGGAAACACCATATATTTT. Translation gives CASSTGDSGNTIYF. Using reference TRBV19 and TRBJ1-3 for the parts outside the CDR3, the full variable domain is DGGITQSPKYLFRKEGQNVTLSCEQNLNHDAMYWYRQDPGQGLRLIYYSQIVNDFQKGDIAEGYSVSREKKESFPLTVTSAQKNPTAFYLCASSTGDSGNTIYFGEGSWLTVV.

This clone occurred many times. The chain uses TRBV2 and TRBJ2-7; TRBD2 matches 7 bases. The CDR3 has 15 amino acids. Trimming cost V 2 bases and J 5 bases; bases outside gene matches: 9. Germline assignment: CDR1 SNHLY and CDR2 FYNNEI. The CDR3 is CASSEKGAGKNEQYF. The DNA for the CDR3 is TGTGCCAGCAGTGAAAAGGGAGCGGGAAAAAACGAGCAGTACTTC.